The present T cell receptor (beta chain) was sequenced within a study of blood T cell repertoires in COVID-19. Study-wide context: There were acute and convalescent COVID-19 samples, and they came from the United States, Italy and Spain.

CDR1 and CDR2 from the germline V gene are SEHNR and FQNEAQ (reference sequence). This CDR3 contains 15 residues. The junction had 14 bases not matched to a gene; V was cut back by 5 bases and J by 8 bases. Under the authors' procedure: Amplification with reference gene primers provided the estimates of nucleated cell counts. Generated by immunoSEQ multiplex PCR, the TCRdb table keeps only in-frame clones and is missing some. V and J calls and clone size are given by that table; D and trimming were obtained from the DNA. The table has about 190,000 clones, roughly 80% seen once; the top ten hold roughly 14%.

The TCR originated in a man aged 45-60 years who had recovered from COVID-19. The sequenced sample consisted of peripheral blood. The chain has TRBV7-9 and TRBJ1-2, with 7 bases lining up with TRBD1. CDR3 sequence: CASSPGQPDVSGYTF. CDR3 nucleotide sequence: TGTGCCAGCAGCCCGGGACAGCCTGACGTTAGCGGCTACACCTTC.